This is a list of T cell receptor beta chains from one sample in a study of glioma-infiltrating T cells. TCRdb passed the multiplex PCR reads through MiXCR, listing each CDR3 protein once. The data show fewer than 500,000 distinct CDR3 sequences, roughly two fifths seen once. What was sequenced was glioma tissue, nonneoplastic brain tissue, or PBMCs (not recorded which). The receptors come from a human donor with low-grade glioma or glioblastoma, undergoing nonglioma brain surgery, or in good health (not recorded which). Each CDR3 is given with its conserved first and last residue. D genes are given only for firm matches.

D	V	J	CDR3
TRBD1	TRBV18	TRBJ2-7	CASSLGDRGPYEQYF
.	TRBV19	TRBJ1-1	CASSIAGLGTEAFF
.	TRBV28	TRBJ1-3	CASGERRILSRSTIYF
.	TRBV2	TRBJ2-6	CASSPGGGFNSGANVLTF
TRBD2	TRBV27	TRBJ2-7	CASSRGTSGSNEQYF
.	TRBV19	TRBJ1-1	CASSTREQGNTEAFF
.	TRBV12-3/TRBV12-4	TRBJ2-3	CASSLEFGLKGTDTQYF
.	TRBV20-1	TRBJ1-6	CSAQQGSYNSPLHF
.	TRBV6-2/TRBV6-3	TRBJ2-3	CASSYSNLGDTQYF
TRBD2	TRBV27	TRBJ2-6	CASSAGVSGANVLTF
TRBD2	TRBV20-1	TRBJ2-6	CSAISSGSAGANVLTF
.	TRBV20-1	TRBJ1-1	CLPRRAGTEAFF